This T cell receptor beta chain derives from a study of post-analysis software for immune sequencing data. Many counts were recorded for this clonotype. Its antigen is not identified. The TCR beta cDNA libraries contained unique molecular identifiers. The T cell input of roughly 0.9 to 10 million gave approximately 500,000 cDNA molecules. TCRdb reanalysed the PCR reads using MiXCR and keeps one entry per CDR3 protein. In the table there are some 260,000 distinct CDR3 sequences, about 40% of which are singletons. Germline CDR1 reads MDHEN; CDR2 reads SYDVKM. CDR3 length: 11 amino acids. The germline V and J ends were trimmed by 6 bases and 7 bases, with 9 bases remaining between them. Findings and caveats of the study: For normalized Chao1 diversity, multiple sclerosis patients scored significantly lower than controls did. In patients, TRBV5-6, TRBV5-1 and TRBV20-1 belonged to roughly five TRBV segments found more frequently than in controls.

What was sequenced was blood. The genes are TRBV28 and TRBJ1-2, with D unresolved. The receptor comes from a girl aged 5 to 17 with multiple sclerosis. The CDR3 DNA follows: TGTGCCAGCAGCCTAGGGTCTGGCTACACCTTC. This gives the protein CASSLGSGYTF.